The sequence of this T cell receptor (beta chain) was determined in a study of naive and memory T cell subsets. This clonotype was observed many times. Its cognate antigen is unknown. Regarding the study as a whole: Especially in CD8 cells, naive repertoires contained a few larger clonotypes, possibly CD45RA-re-expressing memory cells.

The beta constant-region primer was an equimolar mix of two oligonucleotides covering TRBC1 and TRBC2. Ligated cDNA was amplified by four rounds of PCR with nested alpha and beta constant-region primers and SP2. TCRdb reanalysed the UMI-ligation and nested PCR reads using MiXCR and keeps one entry per CDR3 protein. The sample yields 120,000 to 150,000 distinct CDR3 sequences, approximately 21% seen once. CDR3 length equals 13 residues. The junction had 7 bases not matched to a gene; V was cut back by 8 bases and J by 7 bases. CDR1 and CDR2 (germline): MNHNS, SASEGT. Material for sequencing was naive CD8+ T cells from blood. V and J are TRBV6-1 and TRBJ1-5; 8 bases line up with TRBD1. The sequence came from a human donor in good health. The CDR3 bases are TGTGCCAGCGGATCTGCAGGGGGCCAGCCCCAGCATTTT. Protein sequence: CASGSAGGQPQHF.